This T cell receptor (beta chain) was sequenced during a study of CXCR3-negative and CXCR3-positive naive CD8 T cells. On the study more broadly: The libraries together contributed about 130 million TRB reads, each supplying about 1.5 +/- 0.3 million.

Each TRB cDNA library was prepared by 5' RACE (with UMI labels). Reprocessing the 5' RACE reads, TCRdb reports a single entry for every CDR3 protein and omits DNA. The sample table sets out about 41,000 distinct CDR3 sequences. All CD8+ T cell subsets were sorted in triplicate at 300,000 cells each. With respect to this clonotype: Its matching antigen is unknown.

The study's findings and limits: Whereas memory cells differed, naive CXCR3-negative and CXCR3-positive cells shared similar TRBV-TRBJ usage. Post-cryopreservation CXCR3 expression was partly diminished, and the bulk of assays employed fresh PBMCs.

The germline CDR1 and CDR2 sequences are SNHLY and FYNNEI. CDR3 length: 13 residues. The TCR comes from a human donor in good health. Some clones in this sample may be carry-over from other donors' samples. The sample consisted of memory CD8+ T cells from blood. The chain has TRBV2 and TRBJ2-3; no DNA is available, so the TRBD2 call from TCRdb remains unchecked. The CDR3: CASPGLFEDTQYF.